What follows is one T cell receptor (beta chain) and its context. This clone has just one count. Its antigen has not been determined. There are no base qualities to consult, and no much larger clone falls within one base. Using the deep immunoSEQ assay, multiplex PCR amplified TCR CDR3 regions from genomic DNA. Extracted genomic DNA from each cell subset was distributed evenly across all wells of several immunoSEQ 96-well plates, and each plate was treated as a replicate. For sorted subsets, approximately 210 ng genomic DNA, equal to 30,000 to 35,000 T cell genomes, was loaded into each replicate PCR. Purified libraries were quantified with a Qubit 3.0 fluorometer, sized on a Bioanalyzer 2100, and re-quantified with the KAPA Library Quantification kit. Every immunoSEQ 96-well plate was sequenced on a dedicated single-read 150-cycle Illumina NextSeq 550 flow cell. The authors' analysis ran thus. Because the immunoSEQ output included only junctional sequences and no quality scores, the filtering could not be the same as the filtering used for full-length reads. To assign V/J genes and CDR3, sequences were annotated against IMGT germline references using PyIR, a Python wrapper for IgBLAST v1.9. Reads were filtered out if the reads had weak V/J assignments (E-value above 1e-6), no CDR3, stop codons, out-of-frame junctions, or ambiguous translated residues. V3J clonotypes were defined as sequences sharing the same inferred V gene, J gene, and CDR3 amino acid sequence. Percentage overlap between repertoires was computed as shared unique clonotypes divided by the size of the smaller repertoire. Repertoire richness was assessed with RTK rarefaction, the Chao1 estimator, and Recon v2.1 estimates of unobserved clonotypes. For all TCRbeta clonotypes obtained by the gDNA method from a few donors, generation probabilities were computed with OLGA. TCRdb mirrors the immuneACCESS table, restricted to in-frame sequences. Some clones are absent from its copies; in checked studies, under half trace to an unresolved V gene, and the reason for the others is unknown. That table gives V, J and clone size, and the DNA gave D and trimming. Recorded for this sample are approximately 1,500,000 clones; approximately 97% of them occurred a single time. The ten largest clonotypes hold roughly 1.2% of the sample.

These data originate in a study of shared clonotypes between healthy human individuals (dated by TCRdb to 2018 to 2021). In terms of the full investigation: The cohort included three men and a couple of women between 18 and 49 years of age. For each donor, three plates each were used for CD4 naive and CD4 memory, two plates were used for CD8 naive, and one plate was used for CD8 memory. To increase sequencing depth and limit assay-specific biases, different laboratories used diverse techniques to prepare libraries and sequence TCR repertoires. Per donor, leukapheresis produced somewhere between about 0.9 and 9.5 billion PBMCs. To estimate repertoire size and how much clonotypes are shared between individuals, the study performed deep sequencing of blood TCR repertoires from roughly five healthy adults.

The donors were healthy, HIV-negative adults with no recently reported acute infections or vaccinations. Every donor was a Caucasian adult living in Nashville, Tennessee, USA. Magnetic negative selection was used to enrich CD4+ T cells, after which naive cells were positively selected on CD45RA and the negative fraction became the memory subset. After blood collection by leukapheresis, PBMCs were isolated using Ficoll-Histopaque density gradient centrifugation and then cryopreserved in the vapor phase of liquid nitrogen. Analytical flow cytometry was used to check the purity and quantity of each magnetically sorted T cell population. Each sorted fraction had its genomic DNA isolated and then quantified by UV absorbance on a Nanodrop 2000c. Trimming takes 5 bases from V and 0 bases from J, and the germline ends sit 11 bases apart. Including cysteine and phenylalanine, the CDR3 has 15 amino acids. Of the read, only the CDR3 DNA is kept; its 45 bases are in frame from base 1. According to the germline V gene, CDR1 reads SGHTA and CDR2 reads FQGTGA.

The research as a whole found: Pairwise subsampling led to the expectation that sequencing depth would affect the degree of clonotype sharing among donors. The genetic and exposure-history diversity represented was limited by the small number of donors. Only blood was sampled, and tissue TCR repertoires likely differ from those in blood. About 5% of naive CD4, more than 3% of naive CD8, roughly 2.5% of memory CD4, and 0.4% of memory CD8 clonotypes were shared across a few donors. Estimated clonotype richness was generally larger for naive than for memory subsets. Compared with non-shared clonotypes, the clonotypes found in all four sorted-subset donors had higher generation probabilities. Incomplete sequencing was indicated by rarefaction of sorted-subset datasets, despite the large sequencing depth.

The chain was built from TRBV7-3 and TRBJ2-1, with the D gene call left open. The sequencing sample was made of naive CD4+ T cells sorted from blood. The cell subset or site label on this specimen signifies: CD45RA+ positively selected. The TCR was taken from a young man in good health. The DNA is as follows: TGTGCCAGCAGCCCACTTGGGTTCTCCTACAATGAGCAGTTCTTC. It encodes CASSPLGFSYNEQFF.